This T cell receptor beta chain stems from a study of control samples from healthy donors and cancer patients. V gave up 2 bases and J gave up 1 base, with 5 bases separating them. Per germline, CDR1 ENHRY and CDR2 SYGVKD. The CDR3 contains 13 residues. Here immunoSEQ multiplex PCR was the method, and the copy in TCRdb shows in-frame clones only, minus some. This sample carries tens of thousands of clones, over 85% of them seen once, and the ten largest clones take about 1.5%. This chain links TRBV10-3 with TRBJ1-1, with D unresolved. The sequencing input was blood. The receptor comes from a woman aged 30 to 39 in good health. The CDR3 protein is CAISEVGNTEAFF. For the CDR3, the DNA is TGTGCCATCAGTGAGGTCGGGAACACTGAAGCTTTCTTT.